Following are 10 T cell receptor beta chains from one sample sequenced in a study of blood T cells in healthy people across ages. Primers used in a second PCR of roughly 7 to 11 cycles were a sample-barcoded 5' primer and a J-beta primer mix. TCRdb reanalysed the 5' RACE reads using MiXCR and keeps one entry per CDR3 protein. The sample has roughly 1,700,000 distinct CDR3 sequences, under 30% seen once. The specimen sequenced was blood. These receptor sequences come from a woman aged 25 to 39 in good health.

In this sample, this clonotype turned up many times. J is TRBJ2-4 and V is TRBV6-5; perhaps TRBD1 as D (5 bases). Trimming stripped 10 bases from V and 0 bases from J, with 16 bases between. There are 15 residues in the CDR3. Looked up from germline, CDR1 is MNHEY and CDR2 is SVGAGI. The CDR3 DNA reads as TGTGCCACGTCACGTGGGGCAACAGCCAAAAACATTCAGTACTTC. Protein product: CATSRGATAKNIQYF.

This clonotype was observed many times. The chain recombines TRBV5-1 with TRBJ2-6; a possible D gene is TRBD2 (7 bases). The germline V and J ends were trimmed by 4 bases and 4 bases, with 15 bases remaining between them. The germline CDR1 and CDR2 sequences are SGHRS and YFSETQ. The CDR3 runs to 16 residues. The CDR3 DNA reads TGCGCCAGCAGCCTTAGGGGGGGTTCCGGGGCCAACGTCCTGACTTTC. It specifies CASSLRGGSGANVLTF.

The rearrangement joins TRBV20-1 to TRBJ2-6, with D hard to call. Germline V lookup: CDR1 DFQATT, CDR2 SNEGSKA (reference sequence). The CDR3 extends over 13 amino acids. V shed 6 bases and J shed 1 base, with 7 bases lying between them. In DNA, the CDR3 is TGCAGTGCGAAACGGTCTGGGGCCAACGTCCTGACTTTC. Its protein product is CSAKRSGANVLTF.

Details on this clonotype: One end of the junction fails to match germline, which may point to a read error. The chain carries TRBV14 and TRBJ2-1; the D gene is possibly TRBD2 (6 bases). The CDR3 consists of 15 residues. The germline V gene has CDR1 SGHDN and CDR2 FVKESK. The DNA of the CDR3 is TGTGCCGGCAGCCAAGGAGGGTCGGCTTACAATGAGCAGTTCTTC. Its translation is CAGSQGGSAYNEQFF.

This chain joins TRBV28 and TRBJ2-1; D possibly corresponds to TRBD1 (6 bases). CDR3 length: 14 amino acids. CDR1 and CDR2 from the germline V gene are MDHEN and SYDVKM. The V gene lost 2 bases and the J gene lost 9 bases, with 14 bases spanning the gap. For the CDR3, the DNA is TGTGCCAGCAGTTTAATTGAACAGGGCAGTGAGCAGTTCTTC. Translating it yields CASSLIEQGSEQFF.

Many counts were recorded for this clonotype. The chain links TRBV29-1 to TRBJ2-5; 8 nucleotides align to TRBD1. The CDR3 length is 14 residues. Germline CDR1 is SQVTM and CDR2 is ANQGSEA. V trimming: 6 bases; J trimming: 4 bases; junction bases outside the gene matches: 10. In DNA, the CDR3 is TGCAGCGTCTACTTCCCGGACAGGGCAGAGACCCAGTACTTC. Its translation is CSVYFPDRAETQYF.

The chain combines TRBV7-8 with TRBJ2-2; 10 bases align to TRBD1. The CDR3 is 16 amino acids. Germline V gene sequence: CDR1 SGHVS, CDR2 FQNEAQ. V lost 10 bases to trimming and J lost 5 bases; unmatched junction nucleotides: 13. DNA of the CDR3: TGTGCCAATCCCGACAGGGGGCTCGTCTGGACCGGGGAGCTGTTTTTT. Residues: CANPDRGLVWTGELFF.

This clonotype was counted between two and nine times. V is TRBV27 and J is TRBJ2-7; 8 bases agree with TRBD1. The CDR3 is made up of 12 amino acids. Trimming removed 11 bases from V and 2 bases from J; junction bases left unmatched: 5. Germline V CDR1 and CDR2: MNHEY, SMNVEV (reference sequence). CDR3 protein: CAADRVTYEQYF. CDR3 DNA sequence: TGTGCCGCGGACAGGGTAACCTACGAGCAGTACTTC.

This clonotype was observed a few times. The J gene is TRBJ2-3, the V gene TRBV27; D is uncertain. The CDR3 is 13 residues long. V lost 3 bases to trimming and J lost 6 bases, with 10 bases between them. The germline CDR1 and CDR2 sequences are MNHEY and SMNVEV (reference sequence). In DNA form, the CDR3 reads TGTGCCAGCAGTTTGTCTTACGTGGATACGCAGTATTTT. This sequence encodes CASSLSYVDTQYF.

The V call is TRBV12-5, the J call TRBJ2-1; the D gene is possibly TRBD2 (5 bases). Germline lookup yields CDR1 LGHNT and CDR2 FRNRAP. This CDR3 contains 15 residues. The V gene lost 4 bases and the J gene lost 0 bases, with 10 bases spanning the gap. CDR3: CASGSLAGSYNEQFF. CDR3 DNA: TGTGCTAGTGGTTCCCTGGCGGGCTCCTACAATGAGCAGTTCTTC.